A single sample gave rise to the 18 T cell receptor beta chains below, sequenced in a study of CD8+ T cells in alopecia areata. Extraction of RNA preceded its reverse transcription into cDNA, which served as the sequencing template. Sequencing used immunoSEQ multiplex PCR; TCRdb keeps in-frame clones, though not all of them. The sample has 120,000 to 150,000 clones; less than 75% are singletons. The material sequenced was CD8+ T cells sorted from blood. The receptors originated from a human donor in good health.

CDR3 loop: CSVELGPYEQYF. CDR3 DNA sequence: TGCAGCGTTGAACTAGGCCCCTACGAGCAGTACTTC. This chain uses TRBV29-1 with TRBJ2-7; D uncertain. The V gene's germline CDR1 is SQVTM and CDR2 ANQGSEA. V was cut by 2 bases and J by 2 bases, with 7 bases left in between. The CDR3 loop spans 12 amino acids.

The V gene is TRBV30, the J gene TRBJ2-7; possible D gene TRBD2, 7 bases. The V end lost 0 bases, the J end lost 6 bases, and 24 bases lay between the germline ends. From germline, CDR1 is GTSNPN and CDR2 SVGIG (reference sequence). The CDR3 consists of 17 residues. The CDR3 sequence is CAWSVGGRDPLNSEQYF. As DNA, the CDR3 is TGTGCCTGGAGTGTAGGGGGGAGGGACCCACTAAACTCCGAGCAGTACTTC.

In this sample, this clone turned up a few times. The V gene is TRBV7-9, the J gene TRBJ1-2, with 8 bases fitting TRBD1. The length of the CDR3 is 15 residues. Germline trimming cut 5 bases from V and 4 bases from J; bases unmatched to any gene: 9. Germline loops: CDR1 SEHNR, CDR2 FQNEAQ (reference sequence). In DNA, the CDR3 is TGTGCCAGCAGCCGACCGACAGGGGACGCCTATGGCTACACCTTC. Protein sequence: CASSRPTGDAYGYTF. Full variable domain (rest looked up from reference TRBV7-9 and TRBJ1-2): DTGVSQNPRHKITKRGQNVTFRCDPISEHNRLYWYRQTLGQGPEFLTYFQNEAQLEKSRLLSDRFSAERPKGSFSTLEIQRTEQGDSAMYLCASSRPTGDAYGYTFGSGTRLTVV.

V is TRBV30 and J is TRBJ2-5; 8 positions match TRBD2. V lost 2 bases to trimming and J lost 3 bases; unmatched junction nucleotides: 11. The V gene's germline CDR1 is GTSNPN and CDR2 SVGIG (reference sequence). There are 16 residues in the CDR3. CDR3 DNA sequence: TGTGCCTGGAGTCTGGGACTAGTTCAGGGGAAAGAGACCCAGTACTTC. It translates to CAWSLGLVQGKETQYF. The whole variable domain, filled in from reference TRBV30 and TRBJ2-5, reads SQTIHQWPATLVQPVGSPLSLECTVEGTSNPNLYWYRQAAGRGLQLLFYSVGIGQISSEVPQNLSASRPQDRQFILSSKKLLLSDSGFYLCAWSLGLVQGKETQYFGPGTRLLVL.

V and J are TRBV7-6 and TRBJ1-2; D may be TRBD1 (5 bases). CDR1 and CDR2 (germline): SGHVS, FNYEAQ. CDR3 length equals 16 residues. Deletions cut 1 base from V and 0 bases from J, with 12 bases between. In DNA form, the CDR3 reads TGTGCCAGCAGCTTAGGCCGGGACGGGACTAACTATGGCTACACCTTC. It yields the protein CASSLGRDGTNYGYTF.

V is TRBV2 and J is TRBJ2-7; D is uncertain. This CDR3 region has 13 residues. The germline gives CDR1 SNHLY, CDR2 FYNNEI. Between the trimmed V and J ends, which lost 8 bases and 3 bases, there was a span of 14 bases. The CDR3 DNA sequence: TGTGCCAGCGTAGGCATGGCTGGCTACGAGCAGTACTTC. Protein sequence: CASVGMAGYEQYF.

The V gene is TRBV9, the J gene TRBJ2-7; 9 positions match TRBD2. In germline, CDR1 is SGDLS, CDR2 YYNGEE. V lost 2 bases, J lost 2 bases, and 2 bases stayed unmatched. This CDR3 spans 14 amino acids. CDR3 sequence (DNA): TGTGCCAGCAGCGTGCGGGAGGGCCCCTACGAGCAGTACTTC. Protein: CASSVREGPYEQYF.

A word on this clone: The identical CDR3 is also encoded by other nucleotide sequences in the sample. The chain employs TRBV6-5 and TRBJ2-2; 9 bases fit TRBD1. CDR1 and CDR2 (germline): MNHEY, SVGAGI. J was trimmed by 7 bases and V by 3 bases; bases with no gene match: 3. This CDR3 is 14 amino acids long. CDR3 loop: CASSYTGGHGELFF. The CDR3 bases are TGTGCCAGCAGTTATACAGGGGGCCACGGGGAGCTGTTTTTT.

The J gene is TRBJ1-3, the V gene TRBV29-1; D gene unclear. Trimming took 6 bases from V and 2 from J, leaving 14 bases between them. This CDR3 has 14 amino acids. Germline CDR1 and CDR2: SQVTM and ANQGSEA. The CDR3 here is CSVSTGTTGNTIYF. CDR3 DNA sequence: TGCAGCGTATCAACCGGAACTACTGGAAACACCATATATTTT.

This sequence joins TRBV12-5 and TRBJ1-1; D is unclear. The CDR3 extends over 12 amino acids. Between the trimmed V and J ends, which lost 2 bases and 4 bases, there was a span of 5 bases. CDR1 LGHNT and CDR2 FRNRAP come from the germline V gene. The CDR3, as DNA: TGTGCTAGTGGTTTGACCCTCACTGAAGCTTTCTTT. This codes for CASGLTLTEAFF.

The V gene is TRBV7-6, the J gene TRBJ2-5; D call uncertain. Germline lookup yields CDR1 SGHVS and CDR2 FNYEAQ. The V end lost 5 bases, the J end lost 1 base, and 8 bases lay between the germline ends. The CDR3 spans 13 residues. CDR3 amino acids: CASSPNPQETQYF. CDR3 nucleotide sequence: TGTGCCAGCAGCCCTAACCCCCAAGAGACCCAGTACTTC.

The sample holds a few counts of this clone. The chain couples TRBV14 to TRBJ1-4; the D gene is possibly TRBD1 (5 bases). This CDR3 is 13 amino acids long. Germline-derived CDR1 and CDR2 are SGHDN and FVKESK. V lost 10 bases and J lost 3, with 12 bases in between. For the CDR3, the DNA is TGTGCCATCGAGAGACAGTCTAATGAAAAACTGTTTTTT. It is translated as CAIERQSNEKLFF.

Comments on this clone: Other DNA variants within this sample encode the same CDR3. This chain connects TRBV29-1 to TRBJ2-1, with 7 bases matching TRBD2. The length of the CDR3 is 14 residues. V lost 4 bases to trimming and J lost 5 bases; unmatched junction nucleotides: 8. Germline CDR1 reads SQVTM; CDR2 reads ANQGSEA. The CDR3 loop is CSVGRLAPHNEQFF. The CDR3 bases are TGCAGCGTTGGACGACTAGCTCCTCACAATGAGCAGTTCTTC.

J is TRBJ2-7 and V is TRBV7-3; 10 bases are shared with TRBD2. This CDR3 region has 14 residues. Germline V CDR1 and CDR2: SGHTA, FQGTGA. The ends lost 2 bases at V and 4 bases at J; junction bases unmatched: 2. The CDR3 protein is CASSLSSGSYEQYF. CDR3 DNA sequence: TGTGCCAGCAGCTTATCTAGCGGGAGTTACGAGCAGTACTTC. Supplemented by reference TRBV7-3 and TRBJ2-7, the full variable domain reads GAGVSQTPSNKVTEKGKYVELRCDPISGHTALYWYRQSLGQGPEFLIYFQGTGAADDSGLPNDRFFAVRPEGSVSTLKIQRTERGDSAVYLCASSLSSGSYEQYFGPGTRLTVT.

The count of this clone is one. This chain uses TRBV4-1 with TRBJ2-3, with D possibly matching TRBD2 (5 bases). With 2 bases removed from V and 4 bases from J, the gap between germline ends came to 16 bases. There are 16 residues in the CDR3. Germline values: CDR1 MGHRA, CDR2 YSYEKL. CDR3 DNA sequence: TGCGCCAGCAGCCAAAACGAGGGAGACGCTTCAGATACGCAGTATTTT. This gives the protein CASSQNEGDASDTQYF.

The V call is TRBV27, the J call TRBJ2-5; D gene ambiguous. This CDR3 spans 11 amino acids. Germline CDR1 MNHEY, CDR2 SMNVEV (reference sequence). The V end was cut by 6 bases, the J end by 5 bases, with 7 bases between. The CDR3 DNA is TGTGCCAGCAGCGGAAGGGAGACCCAGTACTTC. It codes for CASSGRETQYF.

The chain links TRBV2 to TRBJ2-1, with 9 bases matching TRBD1. The V gene's germline CDR1 is SNHLY and CDR2 FYNNEI. The V gene end was trimmed by 8 bases and the J gene end by 0 bases; junction bases not matched to a gene: 11. This CDR3 has 17 amino acids. The CDR3 loop reads CASGTGRAPSSYNEQFF. The CDR3 DNA sequence: TGTGCCAGCGGGACAGGGAGGGCCCCGAGCTCCTACAATGAGCAGTTCTTC.

The rearrangement links TRBV6-5 to TRBJ2-7; a weak D match, TRBD1 (5 bases). This CDR3 is built from 13 residues. Trimming took 6 bases from V and 5 from J, leaving 14 bases between them. The germline gives CDR1 MNHEY, CDR2 SVGAGI. CDR3 residues: CASSLTDNNEQYF. In nucleotides, the CDR3 is TGTGCCAGCAGCCTAACGGACAACAACGAGCAGTACTTC.